The text below deals with one T cell receptor beta chain. The data were obtained in a study of CD8 T cells in Susac syndrome. TCR beta sequencing covered blood CD8+ and CD4+ T cells. Random hexamers were used to reverse transcribe roughly 0.45 to 1 ug of RNA. TCRdb re-called the immunoSEQ multiplex PCR reads through MiXCR, storing one row per CDR3 protein. The sample gives approximately 120,000 distinct CDR3 sequences, roughly 96% of which show up once; 0.096% is in the top ten. In germline, CDR1 is SGHVS, CDR2 FQNEAQ. Losses at the gene ends were 3 bases for V and 7 bases for J; bases not matched to a gene: 7. This CDR3 contains 17 residues.

The sequence came from a human donor in good health. Sequenced material: CD4+ T cells from PBMCs. J is TRBJ1-6 and V is TRBV7-8, with TRBD1 matching 12 bases. CDR3 in DNA: TGTGCCAGCAGCTTGGCCGGGACAGGGGGCTTCAATTCACCCCTCCACTTT. This codes for CASSLAGTGGFNSPLHF.